The next 7 T cell receptor beta chains were all read from a single sample in a study of identifying expanded T cells in peripheral blood. This table comes from immunoSEQ multiplex PCR, and its TCRdb copy is limited to in-frame clones, with some not included. The table shows some 80,000 clones, with about 87% occurring only once. The sequenced material came from blood. The receptors shown here come from a person aged 18 to 75 in good health.

The chain is built from TRBV13 and TRBJ1-1; possible D gene TRBD1, 5 bases. CDR1 PRHDT and CDR2 FYEKMQ come from the germline V gene (reference sequence). The length of the CDR3 is 14 residues. Trimming removed 2 bases from V and 0 bases from J, with 7 bases in between. DNA for the CDR3: TGTGCCAGCAGCTTAATGGGGGTGAACACTGAAGCTTTCTTT. Amino acids: CASSLMGVNTEAFF.

The genes are TRBV5-6 and TRBJ1-1; 7 nucleotides line up with TRBD1. This CDR3 region has 13 residues. Germline values: CDR1 SGHDT, CDR2 YYEEEE. Trimming removed 4 bases from V and 9 bases from J; junction bases left unmatched: 9. CDR3 sequence reads: CASSRFTGVQAFF. The CDR3 nucleotides read TGTGCCAGCAGCCGGTTTACAGGGGTTCAAGCTTTCTTT.

The CDR3 loop reads CASSQGRFSRELFF. For the CDR3, the DNA is TGCGCCAGCAGCCAAGGCCGGTTCTCCCGGGAGCTGTTTTTT. The rearrangement links TRBV4-1 to TRBJ2-2; D is unclear. The ends were cut back, 1 base at V and 9 bases at J, with 12 bases in the middle. Germline V gene data show CDR1 as MGHRA and CDR2 as YSYEKL. This CDR3 is built from 14 residues.

This chain links TRBV6-6 with TRBJ1-1, with D perhaps matching TRBD1 (5 bases). Germline V gene sequence: CDR1 MNHNY, CDR2 SVGAGI (reference sequence). The CDR3 consists of 13 residues. With 6 bases removed from V and 4 bases from J, the gap between germline ends came to 12 bases. The CDR3 DNA follows: TGTGCCAGCAGGCCGGACACCAGCACTGAAGCTTTCTTT. It codes for CASRPDTSTEAFF.

The genes are TRBV12-5 and TRBJ2-7; 10 nucleotides agree with TRBD1. The CDR3 contains 16 residues. CDR1 LGHNT and CDR2 FRNRAP come from the germline V gene. Trimming took 6 bases from V and 5 from J; bases not matched to a gene: 13. The CDR3: CASGPDRGQGNHEQYF. CDR3 in DNA: TGTGCTAGTGGCCCCGACCGGGGACAGGGGAACCACGAGCAGTACTTC.

The chain couples TRBV19 to TRBJ1-4; 8 bases line up with TRBD1. The CDR3 has 14 residues. Per germline, CDR1 LNHDA and CDR2 SQIVND (reference sequence). Germline trimming cut 5 bases from V and 8 bases from J; bases unmatched to any gene: 7. The CDR3 here is CASSERTGFEKLFF. The CDR3 DNA reads as TGTGCCAGTAGTGAAAGGACAGGGTTCGAAAAACTGTTTTTT.

The CDR3 region is CASSFTGGSNQPQHF. CDR3 nucleotide sequence: TGTGCCAGCAGTTTTACAGGGGGTAGCAATCAGCCCCAGCATTTT. This chain joins TRBV6-6 and TRBJ1-5; the match to TRBD1 covers 8 bases. Germline values: CDR1 MNHNY, CDR2 SVGAGI (reference sequence). J lost 0 bases, V lost 4 bases, and 2 bases had no gene match. The CDR3 extends over 15 amino acids.